This section outlines one T cell receptor beta chain sequence together with its context. The data are from a study of blood T cell repertoires in COVID-19. The CDR3 consists of 10 residues. V lost 8 bases and J lost 4, with 5 bases in between. Germline CDR1 is LGHNT and CDR2 is FRNRAP. Seattle enrolled patients during active infection and tracked them longitudinally. This table comes from immunoSEQ multiplex PCR, and its TCRdb copy is limited to in-frame clones, with some not included. Among approximately 500,000 clones listed, about 88% were seen once. The chain carries TRBV12-5 and TRBJ1-1, with D unclear. This clonotype originated in a woman aged 45-60 years with COVID-19, enrolled during active disease. The specimen was peripheral blood. In nucleotides, the CDR3 is TGTGCTAGTTCGGGCACTGAAGCTTTCTTT. Encoded protein: CASSGTEAFF.